Reported below is one TCR beta chain. These data are taken from a study of CD8 T cells in Susac syndrome. Germline values: CDR1 KGHSH, CDR2 LQKENI. The CDR3 covers 13 residues. V was pared by 3 bases and J by 9 bases, with 15 bases between. RNA in amounts of about 0.5 to 1 ug was reverse transcribed with random hexamers. TCRdb redid the calling of the immunoSEQ multiplex PCR reads with MiXCR, one entry per CDR3 protein. The sample includes over 300,000 distinct CDR3 sequences, about 91% of them seen just once. This clonotype was sampled from a human donor with multiple sclerosis. The chain uses TRBV18 and TRBJ2-7, with D hard to call. The sample consisted of CD4+ T cells from PBMCs. The CDR3 DNA reads TGTGCCAGCTCACCCGGAAGACAAGACTGGCAGTACTTC. The encoded protein is CASSPGRQDWQYF.